The clone carrying this T cell receptor (beta chain) was seen many times. Its cognate antigen is unknown. The CDR3 consists of 13 residues. V lost 6 bases to trimming and J lost 5 bases, with 11 bases between them. The germline V gene encodes CDR1 SQVTM and CDR2 ANQGSEA. The sample belongs to a study of T cells after yellow fever vaccination. Via MiXCR, TCRdb re-called the 5' RACE reads, giving one row per CDR3 protein. Here the sample spans roughly 170,000 distinct CDR3 sequences, approximately 6.2% being singletons. Regarding the study as a whole: There was a possibility that FACS-sorted repertoires contained abundant clonotypes contaminating from the bulk population. Though it reached lower strength, the secondary response hit its peak faster, day 5 versus 15.

The receptor was derived from a young man who received the YFV17D yellow fever vaccine. The sample was CD4+ T cells sorted from PBMCs, taken on the day of the first yellow fever vaccination. The rearrangement uses TRBV29-1 and TRBJ1-6; D gene unclear. CDR3 nucleotide sequence: TGCAGCGTCCGGGAGGTTGATAATTCACCCCTCCACTTT. Its translation: CSVREVDNSPLHF.